Shown below are 17 T cell receptor beta chains from a single sample sequenced in a study of preoperative IRX-2 immunotherapy in early breast cancer. Treatment indicated: preoperative locoregional IRX-2 cytokine immunotherapy. Generated by immunoSEQ multiplex PCR, the TCRdb table keeps only in-frame clones and is missing some. The data contain 30,000 to 35,000 clones, 90% to 95% of them singletons. Collection took place from a patient treated with IRX-2 immunotherapy. Every receptor here comes from a human donor with breast cancer.

The chain is built from TRBV21-1 and TRBJ2-1; the listed D gene, TRBD2, was not tested against the DNA. TRBV21-1 constitutes a pseudogene. This CDR3 comprises 12 residues. CDR3 sequence reads: CASSKVAGEQFF. The CDR3 DNA sequence: TGTGCCAGCAGCAAAGTAGCGGGAGAGCAGTTCTTC.

V gene TRBV2 combines with J gene TRBJ2-5; TRBD2 matches at 7 bases. Looked up from germline, CDR1 is SNHLY and CDR2 is FYNNEI. J gave up 1 base and V 8 bases, and 4 bases lay outside the gene matches. CDR3 length: 13 residues. The CDR3 DNA is TGTGCCAGCTCGGGGGGACCCCAAGAGACCCAGTACTTC. It yields the protein CASSGGPQETQYF.

The chain combines TRBV7-2 with TRBJ2-7; possibly TRBD1 for D (6 bases). This CDR3 spans 15 amino acids. Trimming left V 1 base short and J 5 bases short, with 15 bases between. Germline V lookup: CDR1 SGHTA, CDR2 FQGNSA. CDR3 sequence (DNA): TGTGCCAGCAGCTTAGAGGGACACTCGCGAGACGAGCAGTACTTC. As protein: CASSLEGHSRDEQYF.

On this clone itself: The junction departs from the called germline gene at one end, perhaps through a read error. The genes are TRBV7-7 and TRBJ2-7; D unclear. From germline, CDR1 is SSHAT and CDR2 FNYEAQ (reference sequence). The CDR3 has 15 residues. The CDR3 DNA sequence: TGTGCTAGCAGCTTAGCTTTTGGCAGTACCTACGAGCAGTACTTC. Residues: CASSLAFGSTYEQYF.

Here the CDR3 reads CASSPTQTVFNIQYF. The CDR3, as DNA: TGTGCCAGCAGCCCCACCCAGACAGTTTTCAACATTCAGTACTTC. The gene calls are TRBV7-9 and TRBJ2-4, with a weak D call TRBD1 (5 bases). Trimming cost V 5 bases and J 7 bases, with 18 bases left between them. Germline V gives CDR1 SEHNR, CDR2 FQNEAQ (reference sequence). This CDR3 has 15 residues.

This clone appeared a single time. This chain links TRBV5-1 with TRBJ1-3; D perhaps matches TRBD1 (6 bases). The germline CDR1 and CDR2 sequences are SGHRS and YFSETQ. Trimming cost V 1 base and J 3 bases, with 14 bases left between them. This CDR3 has 16 amino acids. The CDR3 loop is CASSLRGGSFGNTIYF. CDR3 nucleotides: TGCGCCAGCAGCTTGAGGGGGGGATCCTTTGGAAACACCATATATTTT.

The chain combines TRBV2 with TRBJ2-6; the D gene is possibly TRBD2 (6 bases). V shed 11 bases and J shed 2 bases, with 16 bases lying between them. This CDR3 comprises 15 residues. Germline values: CDR1 SNHLY, CDR2 FYNNEI. The CDR3 region is CASKGGTTGANVLTF. The CDR3 DNA sequence: TGTGCCTCAAAGGGCGGGACCACTGGGGCCAACGTCCTGACTTTC.

This chain connects TRBV7-2 to TRBJ2-7; D is undetermined. This CDR3 comprises 14 residues. Deletions cut 1 base from V and 2 bases from J, with 9 bases between. Germline V CDR1 and CDR2: SGHTA, FQGNSA. CDR3 coding DNA: TGTGCCAGCAGCTTAGTCGGGCAGGCCTACGAGCAGTACTTC. This sequence encodes CASSLVGQAYEQYF.

This chain links TRBV18 with TRBJ2-5, with 7 bases fitting TRBD2. After removal of 5 bases from V and 4 bases from J, the junction contained 4 bases not matched to a gene. The CDR3 runs to 13 residues. CDR1 KGHSH and CDR2 LQKENI come from the germline V gene. CDR3: CASSSGEGETQYF. CDR3 nucleotides: TGTGCCAGCTCATCCGGGGAGGGAGAGACCCAGTACTTC.

This clone came up once. The chain combines TRBV6-1 with TRBJ2-1; 7 bases match TRBD2. The CDR3 runs to 14 residues. V was clipped by 7 bases and J by 2 bases; unmatched bases: 5. CDR1 and CDR2 (germline): MNHNS, SASEGT. For the CDR3, the DNA is TGTGCCAGCATTATGGGGGGGGCCTACAATGAGCAGTTCTTC. It encodes CASIMGGAYNEQFF.

V is TRBV4-1 and J is TRBJ1-2; TRBD1 is a possible D gene (6 bases). Trimming removed 0 bases at V and 3 bases at J, with 8 bases between. Germline loops: CDR1 MGHRA, CDR2 YSYEKL. This CDR3 region has 14 residues. In nucleotides, the CDR3 is TGCGCCAGCAGCCAAGACGGACAGTACTATGGCTACACCTTC. Translated, it gives CASSQDGQYYGYTF.

The chain joins TRBV4-1 to TRBJ1-1; D gene ambiguous. Germline CDR1 is MGHRA and CDR2 is YSYEKL. This CDR3 region has 15 residues. The germline V and J ends were trimmed by 1 base and 1 base, with 10 bases remaining between them. Here the CDR3 DNA reads TGCGCCAGCAGCCAAGCAGGCACGGGGAACACTGAAGCTTTCTTT. It codes for CASSQAGTGNTEAFF.

The chain has TRBV10-3 and TRBJ2-6, with 9 nucleotides matching TRBD1. The CDR3 length is 17 residues. The V gene's germline CDR1 is ENHRY and CDR2 SYGVKD. The V gene end was trimmed by 0 bases and the J gene end by 2 bases; junction bases not matched to a gene: 2. CDR3 sequence reads: CAISESGTGTGANVLTF. The CDR3 nucleotides are TGTGCCATCAGTGAGTCTGGGACAGGGACTGGGGCCAACGTCCTGACTTTC.

V gene TRBV5-1 combines with J gene TRBJ2-5; TRBD2 agrees at 13 bases. CDR1 is SGHRS and CDR2 is YFSETQ in the germline V gene. V shed 3 bases and J 4 bases; nucleotides not matched to a gene: 6. The CDR3 is 16 amino acids. The CDR3 protein is CASSSWTSGSGETQYF. CDR3 DNA: TGCGCCAGCAGCTCTTGGACTAGCGGGAGTGGAGAGACCCAGTACTTC. The variable domain in full, with the rest retrieved from reference TRBV5-1 and TRBJ2-5, is KAGVTQTPRYLIKTRGQQVTLSCSPISGHRSVSWYQQTPGQGLQFLFEYFSETQRNKGNFPGRFSGRQFSNSRSEMNVSTLELGDSALYLCASSSWTSGSGETQYFGPGTRLLVL.

A single count supports this clone. The chain recombines TRBV2 with TRBJ1-5; 7 positions agree with TRBD1. CDR1 is SNHLY and CDR2 is FYNNEI in the germline V gene. CDR3 length equals 14 residues. Trimming cost V 2 bases and J 7 bases; bases outside gene matches: 5. CDR3 DNA sequence: TGTGCCAGCAGTGAAAACAGGGGCGAACAGCCCCAGCATTTT. Translation gives CASSENRGEQPQHF.

The gene calls are TRBV5-3 and TRBJ2-6; D unclear. TRBV5-3 is an ORF; its function is uncertain. The V and J ends lost 0 bases and 0 bases respectively, with 13 bases between them. The CDR3 contains 18 residues. CDR3 sequence reads: CARSLGQEGTSGANVLTF. The CDR3 DNA reads as TGTGCCAGAAGCTTGGGGCAGGAAGGAACCTCTGGGGCCAACGTCCTGACTTTC.

The V gene is TRBV13, the J gene TRBJ1-1; D is undetermined. CDR1 is PRHDT and CDR2 is FYEKMQ in the germline V gene (reference sequence). CDR3 length: 14 residues. V gave up 5 bases and J gave up 0 bases, with 10 bases separating them. CDR3 bases: TGTGCCAGCAGCCGTGGAGACATGAACACTGAAGCTTTCTTT. The encoded protein is CASSRGDMNTEAFF.